This TCR beta chain was sequenced during a study of identical twins. At least ten counts were recorded for this clonotype. What it binds is not known. MiXCR, applied by TCRdb to the 5' RACE reads, yields one record per CDR3 protein. Of about 160,000 distinct CDR3 sequences detected, under 4.5% appear once; the ten largest clones hold around 8%. CDR3 length: 13 residues. Trimming cost V 5 bases and J 4 bases; bases outside gene matches: 7. The germline CDR1 and CDR2 sequences are DFQATT and SNEGSKA (reference sequence). Study-level points and caveats: Abundant beta clonotypes from cord blood had fewer insertions, unlike memory repertoires, which showed none.

Source material: memory T cells sorted from blood. The clonotype originates from a man younger than 30 in good health. The chain employs TRBV20-1 and TRBJ1-1; 7 nucleotides align to TRBD1. The chain's CDR3 is CSAADRSRTEAFF. CDR3 DNA: TGCAGTGCTGCGGACAGGTCCCGCACTGAAGCTTTCTTT.